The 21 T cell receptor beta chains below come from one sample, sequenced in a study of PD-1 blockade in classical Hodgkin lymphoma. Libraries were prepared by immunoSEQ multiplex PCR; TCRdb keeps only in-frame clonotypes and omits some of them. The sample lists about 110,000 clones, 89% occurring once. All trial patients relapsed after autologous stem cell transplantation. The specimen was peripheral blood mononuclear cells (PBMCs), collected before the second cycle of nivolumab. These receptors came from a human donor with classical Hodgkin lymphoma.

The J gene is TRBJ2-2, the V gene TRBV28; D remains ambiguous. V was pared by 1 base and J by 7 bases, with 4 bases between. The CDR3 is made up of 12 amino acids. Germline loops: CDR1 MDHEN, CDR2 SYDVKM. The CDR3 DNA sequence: TGTGCCAGCAGTTTATTGAGCGGGGAGCTGTTTTTT. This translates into CASSLLSGELFF.

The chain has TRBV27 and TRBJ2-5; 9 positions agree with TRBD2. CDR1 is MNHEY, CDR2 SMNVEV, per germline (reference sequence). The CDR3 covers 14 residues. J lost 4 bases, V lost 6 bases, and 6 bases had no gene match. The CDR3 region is CASSPGAGGETQYF. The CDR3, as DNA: TGTGCCAGCAGCCCAGGAGCGGGGGGAGAGACCCAGTACTTC.

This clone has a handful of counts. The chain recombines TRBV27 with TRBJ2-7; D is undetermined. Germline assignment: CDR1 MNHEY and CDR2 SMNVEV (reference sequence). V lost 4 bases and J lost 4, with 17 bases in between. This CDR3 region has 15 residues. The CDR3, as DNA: TGTGCCAGCAGTTCGAGAGCCTCCGGTTGGTACGAGCAGTACTTC. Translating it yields CASSSRASGWYEQYF.

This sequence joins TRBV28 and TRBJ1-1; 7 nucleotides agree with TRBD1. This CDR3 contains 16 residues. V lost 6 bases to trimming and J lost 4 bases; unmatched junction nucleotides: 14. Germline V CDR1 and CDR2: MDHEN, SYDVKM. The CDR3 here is CASRKIQGTPSTEAFF. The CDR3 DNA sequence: TGTGCCAGCAGGAAGATACAGGGGACGCCGTCCACTGAAGCTTTCTTT.

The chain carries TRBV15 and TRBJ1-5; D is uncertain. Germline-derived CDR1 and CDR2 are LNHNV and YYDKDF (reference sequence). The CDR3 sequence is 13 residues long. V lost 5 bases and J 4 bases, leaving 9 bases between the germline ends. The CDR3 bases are TGTGCCACCAGCCCGACCCTAAATCAGCCCCAGCATTTT. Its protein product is CATSPTLNQPQHF.

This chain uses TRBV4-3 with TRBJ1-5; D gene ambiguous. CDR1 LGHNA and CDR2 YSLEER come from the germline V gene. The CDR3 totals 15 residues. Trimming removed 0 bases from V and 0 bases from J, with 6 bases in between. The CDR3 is CASSQDRYSNQPQHF. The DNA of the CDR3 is TGCGCCAGCAGCCAAGACAGATATAGCAATCAGCCCCAGCATTTT.

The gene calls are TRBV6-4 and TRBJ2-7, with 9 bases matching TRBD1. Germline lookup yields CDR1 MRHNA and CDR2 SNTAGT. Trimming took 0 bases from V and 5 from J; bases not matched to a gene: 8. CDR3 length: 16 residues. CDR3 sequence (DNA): TGTGCCAGCAGTGACTCCCCGGGACAGGGTCCCGACGAGCAGTACTTC. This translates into CASSDSPGQGPDEQYF.

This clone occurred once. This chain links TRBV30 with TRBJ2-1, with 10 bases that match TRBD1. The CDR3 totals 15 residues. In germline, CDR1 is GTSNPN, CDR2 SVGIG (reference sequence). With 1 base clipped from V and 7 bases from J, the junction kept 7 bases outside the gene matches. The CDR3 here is CAWSGTDRGLNEQFF. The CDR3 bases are TGTGCCTGGAGTGGGACCGACAGGGGGCTGAATGAGCAGTTCTTC.

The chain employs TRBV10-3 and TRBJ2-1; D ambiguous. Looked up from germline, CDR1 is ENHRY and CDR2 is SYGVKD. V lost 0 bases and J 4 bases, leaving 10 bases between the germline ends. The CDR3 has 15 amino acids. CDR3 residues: CAISESGGSYNEQFF. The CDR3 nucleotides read TGTGCCATCAGTGAGTCGGGTGGGTCTTACAATGAGCAGTTCTTC.

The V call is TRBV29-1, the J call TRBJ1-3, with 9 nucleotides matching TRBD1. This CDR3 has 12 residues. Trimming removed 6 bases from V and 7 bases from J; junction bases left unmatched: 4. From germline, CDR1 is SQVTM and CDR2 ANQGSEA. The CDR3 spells CSVEDRGNTIYF. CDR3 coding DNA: TGCAGCGTGGAGGACAGGGGCAACACCATATATTTT. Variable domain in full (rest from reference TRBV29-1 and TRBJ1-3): SAVISQKPSRDICQRGTSLTIQCQVDSQVTMMFWYRQQPGQSLTLIATANQGSEATYESGFVIDKFPISRPNLTFSTLTVSNMSPEDSSIYLCSVEDRGNTIYFGEGSWLTVV.

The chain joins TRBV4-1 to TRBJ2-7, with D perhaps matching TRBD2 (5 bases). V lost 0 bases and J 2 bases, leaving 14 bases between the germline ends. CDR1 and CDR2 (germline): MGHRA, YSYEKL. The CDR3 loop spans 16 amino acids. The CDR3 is CASSQEGAPRAYEQYF. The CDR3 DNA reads TGCGCCAGCAGCCAAGAAGGCGCTCCGAGGGCCTACGAGCAGTACTTC.

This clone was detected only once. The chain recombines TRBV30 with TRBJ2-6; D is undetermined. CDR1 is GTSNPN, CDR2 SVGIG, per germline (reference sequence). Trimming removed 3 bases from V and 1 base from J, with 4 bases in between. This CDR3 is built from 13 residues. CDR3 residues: CAWRQSGANVLTF. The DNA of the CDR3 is TGTGCCTGGAGGCAGTCTGGGGCCAACGTCCTGACTTTC. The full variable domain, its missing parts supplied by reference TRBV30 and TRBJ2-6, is SQTIHQWPATLVQPVGSPLSLECTVEGTSNPNLYWYRQAAGRGLQLLFYSVGIGQISSEVPQNLSASRPQDRQFILSSKKLLLSDSGFYLCAWRQSGANVLTFGAGSRLTVL.

The CDR3 loop reads CASSLQAGMNTEAFF. The CDR3 region has the DNA TGCGCCAGCAGCTTGCAGGCAGGCATGAACACTGAAGCTTTCTTT. The chain links TRBV5-1 to TRBJ1-1, with D unclear. There are 15 residues in the CDR3. Trimming stripped 1 base from V and 0 bases from J, with 10 bases between. Germline CDR1 is SGHRS and CDR2 is YFSETQ.

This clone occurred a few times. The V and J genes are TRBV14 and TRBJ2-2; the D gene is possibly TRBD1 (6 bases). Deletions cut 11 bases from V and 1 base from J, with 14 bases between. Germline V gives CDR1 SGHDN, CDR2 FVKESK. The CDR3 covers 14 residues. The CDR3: CASAPRGNTGELFF. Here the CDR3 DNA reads TGTGCCTCCGCCCCCAGGGGGAACACCGGGGAGCTGTTTTTT.

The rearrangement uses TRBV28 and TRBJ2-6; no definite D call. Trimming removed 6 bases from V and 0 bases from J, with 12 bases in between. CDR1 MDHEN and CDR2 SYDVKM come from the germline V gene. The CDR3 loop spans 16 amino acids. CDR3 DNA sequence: TGTGCCAGCAGGCTCGGGTGGAGCTCTGGGGCCAACGTCCTGACTTTC. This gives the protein CASRLGWSSGANVLTF.

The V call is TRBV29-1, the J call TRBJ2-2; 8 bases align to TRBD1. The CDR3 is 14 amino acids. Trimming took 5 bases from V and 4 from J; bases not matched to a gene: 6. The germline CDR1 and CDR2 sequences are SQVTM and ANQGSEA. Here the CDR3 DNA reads TGCAGCGTTAAAAGACAGGGGACCACCGGGGAGCTGTTTTTT. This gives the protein CSVKRQGTTGELFF.

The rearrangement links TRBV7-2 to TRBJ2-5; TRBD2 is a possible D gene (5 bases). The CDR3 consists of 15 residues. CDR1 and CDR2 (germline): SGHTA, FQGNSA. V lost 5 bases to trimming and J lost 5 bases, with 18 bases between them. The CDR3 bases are TGTGCCAGCAGCCCCGGCGGACTTCGGGTGGAGACCCAGTACTTC. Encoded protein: CASSPGGLRVETQYF.

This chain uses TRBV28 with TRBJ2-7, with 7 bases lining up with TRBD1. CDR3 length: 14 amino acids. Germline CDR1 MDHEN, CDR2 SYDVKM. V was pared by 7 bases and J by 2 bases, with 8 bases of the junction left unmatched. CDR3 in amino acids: CASTLDRAAYEQYF. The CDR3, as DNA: TGTGCCAGCACCTTAGACAGGGCTGCCTACGAGCAGTACTTC.

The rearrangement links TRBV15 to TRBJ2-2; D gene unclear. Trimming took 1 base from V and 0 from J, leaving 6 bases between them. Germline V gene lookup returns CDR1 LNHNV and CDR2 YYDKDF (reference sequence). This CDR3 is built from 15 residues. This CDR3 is CATSRGKTNTGELFF. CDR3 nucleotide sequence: TGTGCCACCAGCAGAGGAAAAACGAACACCGGGGAGCTGTTTTTT.

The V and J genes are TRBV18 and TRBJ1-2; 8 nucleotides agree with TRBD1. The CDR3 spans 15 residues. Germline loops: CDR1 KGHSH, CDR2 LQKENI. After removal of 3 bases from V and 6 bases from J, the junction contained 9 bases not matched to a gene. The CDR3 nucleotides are TGTGCCAGCTCACCCAGGTCGGGGACAGGAGATGGCTACACCTTC. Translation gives CASSPRSGTGDGYTF. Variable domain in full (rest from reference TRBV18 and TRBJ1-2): NAGVMQNPRHLVRRRGQEARLRCSPMKGHSHVYWYRQLPEEGLKFMVYLQKENIIDESGMPKERFSAEFPKEGPSILRIQQVVRGDSAAYFCASSPRSGTGDGYTFGSGTRLTVV.

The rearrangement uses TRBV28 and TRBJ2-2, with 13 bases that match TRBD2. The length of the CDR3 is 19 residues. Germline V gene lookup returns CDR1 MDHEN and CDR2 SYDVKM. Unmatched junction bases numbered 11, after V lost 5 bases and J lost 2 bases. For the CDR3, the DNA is TGTGCCAGCAGTGACATAGGGGGGACTAGCGGGGCTAACACCGGGGAGCTGTTTTTT. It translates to CASSDIGGTSGANTGELFF. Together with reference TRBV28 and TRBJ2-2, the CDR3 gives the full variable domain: DVKVTQSSRYLVKRTGEKVFLECVQDMDHENMFWYRQDPGLGLRLIYFSYDVKMKEKGDIPEGYSVSREKKERFSLILESASTNQTSMYLCASSDIGGTSGANTGELFFGEGSRLTVL.